Below are 22 T cell receptor beta chains sequenced from a single sample in a study of blood T cell repertoires in COVID-19. Sequenced by immunoSEQ multiplex PCR; TCRdb stores in-frame clones only, minus some. The sample yields 300,000 to 500,000 clones, more than 75% seen once. The sample was PBMCs or T cells enriched from blood (not recorded which). Every receptor here comes from a woman aged 30 to 39 with acute COVID-19.

This chain joins TRBV2 and TRBJ2-1; 9 bases align to TRBD2. The CDR3 totals 14 residues. V was clipped by 7 bases and J by 10 bases; unmatched bases: 11. Germline CDR1 SNHLY, CDR2 FYNNEI. CDR3 amino acids: CASTAGASGGEQFF. The CDR3 DNA reads as TGTGCCAGCACCGCAGGGGCCAGCGGGGGGGAGCAGTTCTTC.

This clone was seen only once. CDR3: CASSTRGGSFIGQYF. The CDR3 DNA reads as TGCGCCAGCAGCACAAGGGGGGGATCATTTATCGGGCAGTACTTC. The chain is built from TRBV5-1 and TRBJ2-7; possibly TRBD2 for D (7 bases). The CDR3 contains 15 residues. Germline assignment: CDR1 SGHRS and CDR2 YFSETQ. Trimming took 4 bases from V and 9 from J, leaving 23 bases between them.

This clone has a handful of counts. The gene calls are TRBV6-1 and TRBJ1-4; D unclear. Germline CDR1 and CDR2: MNHNS and SASEGT. The CDR3 is 14 amino acids. Trimming pared 1 base from V and 11 bases from J, leaving 14 bases between. CDR3 sequence (DNA): TGTGCCAGCAGTGAAGTGGGTGGGCGAGGGAAACTGTTTTTT. Residues: CASSEVGGRGKLFF.

To note about this clone: This CDR3 is also generated by other DNA sequences in the sample. The V gene is TRBV18, the J gene TRBJ2-7, with TRBD1 matching 9 bases. The junction had 5 bases not matched to a gene; V was cut back by 3 bases and J by 5 bases. This CDR3 comprises 14 residues. CDR1 and CDR2 from the germline V gene are KGHSH and LQKENI. CDR3 amino acids: CASSPPGQGNEQYF. For the CDR3, the DNA is TGTGCCAGCTCACCTCCGGGACAGGGAAACGAGCAGTACTTC.

This chain links TRBV6-2 or TRBV6-3 with TRBJ2-3, with D perhaps matching TRBD2 (6 bases). The ends were cut back, 0 bases at V and 6 bases at J, with 10 bases in the middle. CDR1 is MNHEY, CDR2 SVGEGT, per germline. The CDR3 is 14 amino acids. As DNA, the CDR3 is TGTGCCAGCAGTTACTCCGGGAGCTTGGATACGCAGTATTTT. As protein: CASSYSGSLDTQYF.

The rearrangement joins TRBV25-1 to TRBJ2-1, with D possibly being TRBD1 (5 bases). V gave up 2 bases and J gave up 0 bases, with 14 bases separating them. The CDR3 is made up of 17 amino acids. CDR1 MGHDK and CDR2 SYGVNS come from the germline V gene. Here the CDR3 reads CASSEVSGLSSYNEQFF. DNA for the CDR3: TGTGCCAGCAGTGAAGTCTCAGGGCTGAGCTCCTACAATGAGCAGTTCTTC.

The rearrangement uses TRBV7-9 and TRBJ2-2; perhaps TRBD1 as D (5 bases). The CDR3 contains 15 residues. V was shortened by 0 bases and J by 3 bases, with 8 bases between the two germline ends. Germline V gene lookup returns CDR1 SEHNR and CDR2 FQNEAQ (reference sequence). The CDR3 DNA reads TGTGCCAGCAGCTTAGCGCAGGGATACACCGGGGAGCTGTTTTTT. This sequence encodes CASSLAQGYTGELFF.

The V call is TRBV7-9, the J call TRBJ2-3, with D perhaps TRBD2 (7 bases). The V gene lost 4 bases and the J gene lost 8 bases, with 13 bases spanning the gap. Germline loops: CDR1 SEHNR, CDR2 FQNEAQ (reference sequence). The CDR3 spans 13 residues. The CDR3 DNA reads TGTGCCAGCAGCTCGAACAGGGAGGGTACGCAGTATTTT. Translated, it gives CASSSNREGTQYF. The complete variable domain, with remaining parts taken from reference TRBV7-9 and TRBJ2-3, reads DTGVSQNPRHKITKRGQNVTFRCDPISEHNRLYWYRQTLGQGPEFLTYFQNEAQLEKSRLLSDRFSAERPKGSFSTLEIQRTEQGDSAMYLCASSSNREGTQYFGPGTRLTVL.

The CDR3 DNA reads TGTGCCAGCAGTTTATCGGGCAGGGGGAAAAGCAATCAGCCCCAGCATTTT. It is translated as CASSLSGRGKSNQPQHF. This rearrangement joins TRBV27 to TRBJ1-5; 7 positions agree with TRBD1. The CDR3 extends over 17 amino acids. V dropped 0 bases and J dropped 1; count of bases not matched to a gene: 6. Germline CDR1 MNHEY, CDR2 SMNVEV (reference sequence).

This clone was counted between two and nine times. The V call is TRBV18, the J call TRBJ2-3; 9 bases match TRBD2. J lost 6 bases, V lost 5 bases, and 6 bases had no gene match. Germline V gene sequence: CDR1 KGHSH, CDR2 LQKENI. The CDR3 consists of 14 residues. This CDR3 is CASSSLAGLDTQYF. The CDR3 DNA follows: TGTGCCAGCTCATCCCTAGCGGGGTTGGATACGCAGTATTTT.

This clone was observed a few times. V and J are TRBV18 and TRBJ2-7; tentatively, D is TRBD2 (7 bases). CDR1 and CDR2 (germline): KGHSH, LQKENI. This CDR3 has 14 amino acids. Between the trimmed V and J ends, which lost 2 bases and 5 bases, there was a span of 13 bases. The CDR3 bases are TGTGCCAGCTCACCAGTCAGGGGAGGGAACGAGCAGTACTTC. Translation: CASSPVRGGNEQYF.

V gene TRBV27 combines with J gene TRBJ1-2; TRBD1 matches at 9 bases. V lost 5 bases, J lost 4 bases, and 8 bases stayed unmatched. Per germline, CDR1 MNHEY and CDR2 SMNVEV (reference sequence). The CDR3 sequence is 15 residues long. The CDR3 DNA is TGTGCCAGCAGTCTTGACAGGGGGGCTACCTATGGCTACACCTTC. As protein: CASSLDRGATYGYTF.

The rearrangement joins TRBV11-1 to TRBJ2-7; a possible D gene is TRBD2 (5 bases). V lost 5 bases and J lost 2, with 10 bases in between. The CDR3 length is 13 residues. Germline V CDR1 and CDR2: SGHAT, FQDESV (reference sequence). The CDR3 nucleotides are TGTGCCAGCAGCGTGACGGGGACCTACGAGCAGTACTTC. Protein: CASSVTGTYEQYF.

The genes are TRBV27 and TRBJ2-2; tentatively, D is TRBD2 (7 bases). The CDR3 is 14 amino acids. Germline values: CDR1 MNHEY, CDR2 SMNVEV (reference sequence). Trimming cost V 8 bases and J 6 bases, with 16 bases left between them. The chain's CDR3 is CASARRGRAGELFF. The CDR3 DNA reads as TGTGCCAGCGCGCGGCGGGGGCGGGCCGGGGAGCTGTTTTTT.

The V and J genes are TRBV6-5 and TRBJ1-1; D remains ambiguous. Germline V gives CDR1 MNHEY, CDR2 SVGAGI. The CDR3 covers 10 residues. V gave up 8 bases and J gave up 8 bases, with 9 bases separating them. CDR3 sequence (DNA): TGTGCCAGCGGCCCCCCCGAAGCTTTCTTT. Translating gives CASGPPEAFF.

The CDR3 loop is CASSPRDRGRGANVLTF. The CDR3 coding sequence is TGTGCCAGCAGCCCCCGGGACAGGGGACGTGGGGCCAACGTCCTGACTTTC. The genes are TRBV3-1 (or the pseudogene TRBV3-2) and TRBJ2-6; TRBD1 aligns across 10 bases. The V gene's germline CDR1 is LGHDT and CDR2 YNNKEL (reference sequence). There are 17 residues in the CDR3. The trim removed 4 bases at V and 3 bases at J, leaving 6 bases unmatched.

V is TRBV6-2 or TRBV6-3 and J is TRBJ2-4; D may be TRBD1 (6 bases). CDR3 length: 15 amino acids. Germline V gene sequence: CDR1 MNHEY, CDR2 SVGEGT. V was pared by 5 bases and J by 0 bases, with 11 bases between. Here the CDR3 reads CASSPGAGAKNIQYF. The CDR3 DNA sequence: TGTGCCAGCAGTCCAGGGGCAGGAGCCAAAAACATTCAGTACTTC.

The chain links TRBV9 to TRBJ1-2, with unresolved D. The germline V gene encodes CDR1 SGDLS and CDR2 YYNGEE. The CDR3 totals 8 residues. V was clipped by 5 bases and J by 11 bases, with 4 bases between them. CDR3 loop: CASSPYTF. The CDR3 DNA reads TGTGCCAGCAGTCCTTACACCTTC.

For this clone: The junction does not match germline at one end; this may be a read error. This chain uses TRBV5-1 with TRBJ1-3; D remains ambiguous. This CDR3 region has 14 residues. Germline V lookup: CDR1 SGHRS, CDR2 YFSETQ. CDR3 loop: CASSPGNLGDTIYF. Written as DNA, the CDR3 is TGCGCCAGCAGCCCCGGGAATCTTGGAGACACCATATATTTT. The full variable domain, rest sourced from reference TRBV5-1 and TRBJ1-3, is KAGVTQTPRYLIKTRGQQVTLSCSPISGHRSVSWYQQTPGQGLQFLFEYFSETQRNKGNFPGRFSGRQFSNSRSEMNVSTLELGDSALYLCASSPGNLGDTIYFGEGSWLTVV.

The chain is built from TRBV3-1 (or the pseudogene TRBV3-2) and TRBJ2-7, with D possibly being TRBD1 (6 bases). Trimming pared 4 bases from V and 2 bases from J, leaving 12 bases between. The length of the CDR3 is 14 residues. Germline values: CDR1 LGHDT, CDR2 YNNKEL (reference sequence). This CDR3 is CASSLGQIAYEQYF. The CDR3 DNA sequence: TGTGCCAGCAGCCTCGGACAGATAGCCTACGAGCAGTACTTC.

The chain employs TRBV2 and TRBJ1-2, with no clear D. Germline V CDR1 and CDR2: SNHLY, FYNNEI. The CDR3 sequence is 12 residues long. Between the trimmed V and J ends, which lost 1 base and 5 bases, there was a span of 5 bases. CDR3 in DNA: TGTGCCAGCAGTGAAGGAGTTTATGGCTACACCTTC. Its translation: CASSEGVYGYTF.

The genes are TRBV21-1 and TRBJ2-2; the table's D call, TRBD1, was not checked against the DNA. TRBV21-1 is flagged as a pseudogene. The CDR3 is 18 amino acids. CDR3 sequence reads: CASSKALPQGFGTGELFF. CDR3 in DNA: TGTGCCAGCAGCAAAGCCTTGCCACAGGGATTTGGCACCGGGGAGCTGTTTTTT.